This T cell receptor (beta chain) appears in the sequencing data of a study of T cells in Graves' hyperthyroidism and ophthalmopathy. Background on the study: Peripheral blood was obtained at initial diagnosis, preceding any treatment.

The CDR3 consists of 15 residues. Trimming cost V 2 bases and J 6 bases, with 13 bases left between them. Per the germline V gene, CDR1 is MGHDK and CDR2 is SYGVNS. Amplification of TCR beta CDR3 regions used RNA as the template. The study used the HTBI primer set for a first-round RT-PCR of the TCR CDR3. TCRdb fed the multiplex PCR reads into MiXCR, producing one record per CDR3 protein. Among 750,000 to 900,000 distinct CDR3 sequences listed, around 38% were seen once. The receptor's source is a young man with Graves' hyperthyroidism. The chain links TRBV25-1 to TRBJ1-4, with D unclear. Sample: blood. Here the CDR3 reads CASSERNFAYEKLFF. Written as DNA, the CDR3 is TGTGCCAGCAGTGAAAGGAATTTTGCGTATGAAAAACTGTTTTTT.